This entry concerns a single T cell receptor beta chain. This table comes from immunoSEQ multiplex PCR, and its TCRdb copy is limited to in-frame clones, with some not included. This sample yields 250,000 to 350,000 clones, of which 89% are seen a single time; about 12% belongs to the top ten. This sample is part of a study of blood T cell repertoires in COVID-19. Input material: peripheral blood. The clonotype was recovered from a woman between 55 and 75 years old with acute or convalescent COVID-19.

CDR3 amino acids: CAWSPPGSNYGYTF. The CDR3 coding sequence is TGTGCCTGGAGCCCACCGGGGAGTAACTATGGCTACACCTTC. The rearrangement uses TRBV30 and TRBJ1-2, with D unresolved. CDR1 and CDR2 (germline): GTSNPN, SVGIG (reference sequence). CDR3 size: 14 residues. The V gene lost 3 bases and the J gene lost 1 base, with 12 bases spanning the gap.